The 12 T cell receptor beta chains in this list originate from one sample, sequenced in a study of cytomegalovirus exposure and HLA in healthy donors. The PCR had 60 Vbeta and 13 Jbeta primers. TCRdb keeps only in-frame clones here, not all; method: immunoSEQ multiplex PCR. The repertoire includes approximately 220,000 clones, nearly 80% of them detected once, and 1.5% to 2% sits in the top ten. The sample consisted of PBMCs. These receptors were collected from a man between 18 and 35 years old in good health and CMV-seronegative.

The V gene is TRBV19, the J gene TRBJ2-5, with D unresolved. The germline CDR1 and CDR2 sequences are LNHDA and SQIVND (reference sequence). Trimming removed 5 bases at V and 5 bases at J, with 9 bases between. The CDR3 totals 12 residues. CDR3 in amino acids: CASSLFGETQYF. CDR3 bases: TGTGCCAGTAGTCTCTTCGGGGAGACCCAGTACTTC.

J is TRBJ1-2 and V is TRBV6-6, with 7 bases that match TRBD1. The germline CDR1 and CDR2 sequences are MNHNY and SVGAGI (reference sequence). Trimming at V came to 4 bases and at J to 6 bases, leaving 11 bases not matched to a gene. This CDR3 is built from 15 residues. The CDR3 spells CASSSGGGQTHGYTF. DNA of the CDR3: TGTGCCAGCAGTTCGGGGGGGGGACAGACCCATGGCTACACCTTC.

The CDR3 here is CAWRAGGGQPQHF. The CDR3 DNA sequence: TGTGCCTGGAGAGCAGGGGGCGGCCAGCCCCAGCATTTT. The chain links TRBV30 to TRBJ1-5; 8 bases are shared with TRBD1. Germline V CDR1 and CDR2: GTSNPN, SVGIG (reference sequence). V shed 3 bases and J 7 bases; nucleotides not matched to a gene: 5. This CDR3 is built from 13 residues.

The chain couples TRBV11-2 to TRBJ2-3, with 8 bases that match TRBD2. From germline, CDR1 is SGHAT and CDR2 FQNNGV. The V and J ends lost 5 bases and 0 bases, in that order; junction bases with no gene match: 7. This CDR3 spans 16 amino acids. The CDR3 protein is CASSLGLAGSTDTQYF. For the CDR3, the DNA is TGTGCCAGCAGCCTAGGGCTAGCGGGCAGCACAGATACGCAGTATTTT.

This chain joins TRBV5-6 and TRBJ1-1; 9 bases are shared with TRBD1. Germline lookup yields CDR1 SGHDT and CDR2 YYEEEE. The CDR3 has 14 residues. J was trimmed by 4 bases and V by 2 bases; bases with no gene match: 3. CDR3 sequence reads: CASSLTGGRTEAFF. CDR3 in DNA: TGTGCCAGCAGCTTAACAGGGGGCCGCACTGAAGCTTTCTTT.

This sequence joins TRBV7-2 and TRBJ2-1; D is uncertain. The CDR3 sequence is 16 residues long. CDR1 is SGHTA, CDR2 FQGNSA, per germline. The V and J ends lost 1 base and 2 bases respectively, with 12 bases between them. The CDR3: CASSLVSTSTYNEQFF. The DNA for the CDR3 is TGTGCCAGCAGCTTAGTCTCGACTTCGACCTACAATGAGCAGTTCTTC.

The chain has TRBV30 and TRBJ1-4; 8 bases agree with TRBD1. Trimming took 4 bases from V and 5 from J; bases not matched to a gene: 6. CDR1 is GTSNPN and CDR2 is SVGIG in the germline V gene (reference sequence). This CDR3 is 14 amino acids long. As DNA, the CDR3 is TGTGCCTGGAATTTCGGACAGGGAAATGAAAAACTGTTTTTT. As protein: CAWNFGQGNEKLFF.

In nucleotides, the CDR3 is TGTGCCAGCAGCTTAGATTGGGGAGAAGAGACCCAGTACTTC. Protein: CASSLDWGEETQYF. The chain uses TRBV7-2 and TRBJ2-5, with a tentative D call TRBD2 (5 bases). This CDR3 is built from 14 residues. CDR1 and CDR2 (germline): SGHTA, FQGNSA. V was pared by 1 base and J by 3 bases, with 9 bases between.

This chain uses TRBV30 with TRBJ1-1; a possible D gene is TRBD1 (6 bases). The CDR3 consists of 13 residues. V was clipped by 3 bases and J by 0 bases, with 8 bases between them. Germline lookup yields CDR1 GTSNPN and CDR2 SVGIG (reference sequence). The CDR3 nucleotides read TGTGCCTGGAGCAGGGGCCTGAACACTGAAGCTTTCTTT. Translating it yields CAWSRGLNTEAFF.

The chain joins TRBV12-5 to TRBJ2-2; possible D gene TRBD2, 6 bases. The germline V and J ends were trimmed by 6 bases and 0 bases, with 20 bases remaining between them. The CDR3 extends over 18 amino acids. Germline CDR1 and CDR2: LGHNT and FRNRAP. The CDR3 nucleotides read TGTGCTAGTGGACTCGAACTCGGGCTAGCGCCGAACACCGGGGAGCTGTTTTTT. It is translated as CASGLELGLAPNTGELFF.

The chain is built from TRBV30 and TRBJ1-2, with 10 bases lining up with TRBD1. Germline lookup yields CDR1 GTSNPN and CDR2 SVGIG (reference sequence). The J segment lost 5 bases and the V segment lost 6 bases, leaving 12 bases of the junction unmatched. This CDR3 spans 15 amino acids. The CDR3 DNA reads TGTGCCTGTACCCGGGACAGGGGCGTCTCTTATGGCTACACCTTC. Its protein is CACTRDRGVSYGYTF. Supplemented by reference TRBV30 and TRBJ1-2, the full variable domain reads SQTIHQWPATLVQPVGSPLSLECTVEGTSNPNLYWYRQAAGRGLQLLFYSVGIGQISSEVPQNLSASRPQDRQFILSSKKLLLSDSGFYLCACTRDRGVSYGYTFGSGTRLTVV.

This chain's CDR3 is CASSQDRGPGNTIYF. CDR3 DNA sequence: TGTGCCAGCAGCCAGGACAGGGGACCTGGAAACACCATATATTTT. This chain joins TRBV4-2 and TRBJ1-3; TRBD1 matches at 9 bases. After removal of 3 bases from V and 2 bases from J, the junction contained 2 bases not matched to a gene. Germline V gene data show CDR1 as LGHNA and CDR2 as YNFKEQ. This CDR3 contains 15 residues.